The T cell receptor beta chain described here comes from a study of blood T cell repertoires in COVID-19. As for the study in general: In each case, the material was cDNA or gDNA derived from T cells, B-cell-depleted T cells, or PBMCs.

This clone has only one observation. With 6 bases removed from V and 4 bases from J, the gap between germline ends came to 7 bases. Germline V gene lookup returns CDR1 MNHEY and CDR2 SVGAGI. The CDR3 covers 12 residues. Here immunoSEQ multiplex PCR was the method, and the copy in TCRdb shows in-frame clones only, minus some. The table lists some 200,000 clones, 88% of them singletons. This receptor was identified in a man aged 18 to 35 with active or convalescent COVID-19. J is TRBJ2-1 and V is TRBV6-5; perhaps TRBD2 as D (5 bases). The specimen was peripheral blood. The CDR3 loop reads CASSRGYNEQFF. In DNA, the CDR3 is TGTGCCAGCAGCCGCGGGTACAATGAGCAGTTCTTC.